The 29 T cell receptor beta chains below all came from one sample that was sequenced in a study of blood T cell repertoires in COVID-19. Only in-frame clones appear in the TCRdb table, and some are missing; sequencing was by immunoSEQ multiplex PCR. This sample yields approximately 240,000 clones, of which 82% are seen a single time; 4% to 6% belongs to the top ten. Input material: peripheral blood. The receptors were sampled from a woman aged 80 or over with active or convalescent COVID-19.

DNA of the CDR3: TGTGCCAGCAGCCCCCAGCGCGAAAAACTGTTTTTT. This gives the protein CASSPQREKLFF. V usage is TRBV7-8 and J usage is TRBJ1-4; no firm D call. V lost 5 bases to trimming and J lost 8 bases, with 9 bases between them. The CDR3 runs 12 residues. Germline V gene sequence: CDR1 SGHVS, CDR2 FQNEAQ.

The J gene is TRBJ2-1, the V gene TRBV29-1; 10 bases are a match to TRBD2. This CDR3 has 18 residues. Germline CDR1 SQVTM, CDR2 ANQGSEA. V gave up 5 bases and J gave up 8 bases; unmatched junction bases: 21. CDR3 loop: CSVLPYQMEREGRYEQFF. Here the CDR3 DNA reads TGCAGCGTTTTGCCTTACCAGATGGAGCGGGAGGGCCGGTATGAGCAGTTCTTC.

This clone is a singleton in its sample. The V call is TRBV5-1, the J call TRBJ2-2, with D possibly being TRBD1 (5 bases). This CDR3 region has 14 residues. Trimming cost V 2 bases and J 4 bases, with 9 bases left between them. Germline V gives CDR1 SGHRS, CDR2 YFSETQ. The CDR3 protein is CASSFDSSTGELFF. CDR3 DNA: TGCGCCAGCAGCTTTGACAGCTCCACCGGGGAGCTGTTTTTT.

There are a few counts of this clone. V gene TRBV20-1 combines with J gene TRBJ1-1; D possibly corresponds to TRBD1 (5 bases). Germline lookup yields CDR1 DFQATT and CDR2 SNEGSKA (reference sequence). V gave up 3 bases and J gave up 4 bases, with 9 bases separating them. The CDR3 contains 12 residues. DNA of the CDR3: TGCAGTGCTAGTTACCAGGGCACTGAAGCTTTCTTT. Residues: CSASYQGTEAFF.

This clone was recorded once. At one of its ends the junction is not consistent with the germline gene, which may arise from a read error. The chain couples TRBV20-1 to TRBJ1-4; 7 bases agree with TRBD1. From germline, CDR1 is DFQATT and CDR2 SNEGSKA (reference sequence). There are 10 residues in the CDR3. Written as DNA, the CDR3 is TGCAGTGCTAGGGACCGGGACAGAGCCTTT. Translating gives CSARDRDRAF.

This chain joins TRBV7-9 and TRBJ1-1; 7 bases fit TRBD1. J was trimmed by 5 bases and V by 0 bases; bases with no gene match: 3. This CDR3 comprises 14 residues. Germline CDR1 SEHNR, CDR2 FQNEAQ (reference sequence). The CDR3 sequence: CASSLAQGLTEAFF. In nucleotides, the CDR3 is TGTGCCAGCAGCTTAGCACAGGGGCTGACTGAAGCTTTCTTT.

The J gene is TRBJ1-2, the V gene TRBV29-1, with D possibly matching TRBD1 (6 bases). V gave up 5 bases and J gave up 7 bases, with 14 bases separating them. The CDR3 is 12 amino acids. CDR1 and CDR2 (germline): SQVTM, ANQGSEA. This chain's CDR3 is CSVQQGLGGYTF. CDR3 nucleotides: TGCAGCGTTCAGCAGGGGTTAGGTGGCTACACCTTC. The full variable domain, in which reference TRBV29-1 and TRBJ1-2 provide the parts outside the CDR3, is SAVISQKPSRDICQRGTSLTIQCQVDSQVTMMFWYRQQPGQSLTLIATANQGSEATYESGFVIDKFPISRPNLTFSTLTVSNMSPEDSSIYLCSVQQGLGGYTFGSGTRLTVV.

The rearrangement links TRBV7-6 to TRBJ2-5; tentative D call: TRBD1 (6 bases). The V end was cut by 1 base, the J end by 2 bases, with 14 bases between. Germline lookup yields CDR1 SGHVS and CDR2 FNYEAQ. The CDR3 totals 16 residues. This CDR3 reads CASSLGPQGPQETQYF. The CDR3 DNA reads as TGTGCCAGCAGCTTAGGGCCCCAGGGGCCTCAAGAGACCCAGTACTTC.

The gene calls are TRBV2 and TRBJ2-1, with 8 bases fitting TRBD1. Germline V gene sequence: CDR1 SNHLY, CDR2 FYNNEI. Trimming cost V 4 bases and J 2 bases; bases outside gene matches: 1. This CDR3 comprises 14 residues. The CDR3 bases are TGTGCCAGCAGTGGACAGGGGACCTACAATGAGCAGTTCTTC. Translation: CASSGQGTYNEQFF.

The chain couples TRBV2 to TRBJ2-1, with 9 bases matching TRBD2. Germline trimming cut 7 bases from V and 9 bases from J; bases unmatched to any gene: 13. The CDR3 totals 15 residues. Germline CDR1 is SNHLY and CDR2 is FYNNEI. The CDR3 spells CASTPSGTRMFEQFF. The CDR3 DNA sequence: TGTGCCAGCACCCCTAGCGGGACCCGAATGTTTGAGCAGTTCTTC.

This clone was found once. The J gene is TRBJ2-6, the V gene TRBV7-9, with 8 bases identical to TRBD2. J gave up 6 bases and V 1 base, and 2 bases lay outside the gene matches. The CDR3 is 15 amino acids. Germline CDR1 is SEHNR and CDR2 is FQNEAQ (reference sequence). The chain's CDR3 is CASSLVGGEANVLTF. CDR3 sequence (DNA): TGTGCCAGCAGCTTAGTCGGGGGGGAGGCCAACGTCCTGACTTTC.

The gene calls are TRBV7-2 and TRBJ1-3; D not resolved. V lost 3 bases and J 5 bases, leaving 5 bases between the germline ends. Germline V gene sequence: CDR1 SGHTA, CDR2 FQGNSA. There are 12 residues in the CDR3. In DNA, the CDR3 is TGTGCCAGCAGCTTTCAAAGAAACACCATATATTTT. Translating gives CASSFQRNTIYF.

This chain uses TRBV5-1 with TRBJ2-1, with 11 nucleotides matching TRBD2. CDR3 length: 15 amino acids. The junction had 5 bases not matched to a gene; V was cut back by 0 bases and J by 9 bases. Germline V lookup: CDR1 SGHRS, CDR2 YFSETQ. CDR3 region: CASSLALLAGGEQFF. The DNA of the CDR3 is TGCGCCAGCAGCTTGGCCCTTCTAGCGGGAGGTGAGCAGTTCTTC.

This clone was found once. This sequence joins TRBV11-2 and TRBJ2-2; the match to TRBD2 covers 10 bases. Per germline, CDR1 SGHAT and CDR2 FQNNGV. The CDR3 extends over 16 amino acids. V shed 3 bases, J shed 6 bases, and the junction held 7 bases outside the gene matches. This CDR3 is CASSFSTSGTSGELFF. DNA of the CDR3: TGTGCCAGCAGCTTTTCAACTAGCGGGACGTCCGGGGAGCTGTTTTTT.

In this sample, this clone turned up once. This chain links TRBV13 with TRBJ2-1; TRBD2 matches at 13 bases. CDR1 PRHDT and CDR2 FYEKMQ come from the germline V gene (reference sequence). This CDR3 has 18 residues. With V trimmed by 3 bases and J by 0 bases, 5 bases remained unmatched. CDR3 loop: CASSLRLAGGTSYNEQFF. CDR3 DNA: TGTGCCAGCAGCTTGAGACTAGCGGGGGGTACCTCCTACAATGAGCAGTTCTTC. The complete variable domain, with remaining parts taken from reference TRBV13 and TRBJ2-1, reads AAGVIQSPRHLIKEKRETATLKCYPIPRHDTVYWYQQGPGQDPQFLISFYEKMQSDKGSIPDRFSAQQFSDYHSELNMSSLELGDSALYFCASSLRLAGGTSYNEQFFGPGTRLTVL.

J is TRBJ2-2 and V is TRBV5-1; D might be TRBD2 (6 bases). The CDR3 spans 15 residues. CDR1 and CDR2 (germline): SGHRS, YFSETQ. Trimming stripped 6 bases from V and 9 bases from J, with 21 bases between. The CDR3 nucleotides are TGCGCCAGCACGACTAGAACGGTGGGCCACAGGGAGCTGTTTTTT. Amino acid sequence: CASTTRTVGHRELFF.

This clone has a single count. V gene TRBV19 combines with J gene TRBJ2-2, with 7 bases identical to TRBD1. After removal of 6 bases from V and 6 bases from J, the junction contained 16 bases not matched to a gene. CDR3 length: 17 amino acids. The germline V gene encodes CDR1 LNHDA and CDR2 SQIVND (reference sequence). Here the CDR3 reads CASSGPHRGRWPGELFF. The CDR3 region has the DNA TGTGCCAGTAGCGGCCCTCACAGGGGACGGTGGCCCGGGGAGCTGTTTTTT.

Written as DNA, the CDR3 is TGTGCCAGCAGCTCAGGACTAGCGGGGGTATCAGATACGCAGTATTTT. Translating it yields CASSSGLAGVSDTQYF. The chain recombines TRBV7-2 with TRBJ2-3; 13 bases align to TRBD2. The CDR3 has 16 residues. Germline V gene sequence: CDR1 SGHTA, CDR2 FQGNSA. The V gene end was trimmed by 4 bases and the J gene end by 4 bases; junction bases not matched to a gene: 5.

In its sample, this clone was seen a few times. V is TRBV9 and J is TRBJ1-1; maybe TRBD1 (6 bases). The CDR3 consists of 15 residues. The germline V gene has CDR1 SGDLS and CDR2 YYNGEE. Trimming took off 4 bases at V and 3 bases at J, with 16 bases between the two ends. The DNA for the CDR3 is TGTGCCAGCAGCCCACACGGAGCAGGGGACACTGAAGCTTTCTTT. It yields the protein CASSPHGAGDTEAFF.

This chain uses TRBV19 with TRBJ2-3, with D possibly being TRBD1 (6 bases). Trimming cost V 4 bases and J 4 bases, with 15 bases left between them. CDR3 size: 15 residues. Germline V gene sequence: CDR1 LNHDA, CDR2 SQIVND (reference sequence). Written as DNA, the CDR3 is TGTGCCAGTAGTAAAGGACATGCAGGGGCAGATACGCAGTATTTT. It codes for CASSKGHAGADTQYF.

The count of this clone is one. The V and J genes are TRBV30 and TRBJ1-4; 9 bases align to TRBD1. CDR1 is GTSNPN, CDR2 SVGIG, per germline (reference sequence). The CDR3 consists of 13 residues. Trimming removed 4 bases from V and 10 bases from J; junction bases left unmatched: 7. CDR3 amino acids: CAWKGQGVRKLFF. Written as DNA, the CDR3 is TGTGCCTGGAAGGGACAGGGTGTTAGAAAACTGTTTTTT. The full variable domain, in which reference TRBV30 and TRBJ1-4 provide the parts outside the CDR3, is SQTIHQWPATLVQPVGSPLSLECTVEGTSNPNLYWYRQAAGRGLQLLFYSVGIGQISSEVPQNLSASRPQDRQFILSSKKLLLSDSGFYLCAWKGQGVRKLFFGSGTQLSVL.

The chain uses TRBV5-1 and TRBJ2-3; the match to TRBD1 covers 7 bases. J was trimmed by 6 bases and V by 3 bases; bases with no gene match: 7. CDR1 and CDR2 from the germline V gene are SGHRS and YFSETQ. The CDR3 totals 14 residues. CDR3 DNA: TGCGCCAGCAGCTGGGACAGCAACGGGGATACGCAGTATTTT. It encodes CASSWDSNGDTQYF.

The rearrangement links TRBV3-1 (or the pseudogene TRBV3-2) to TRBJ1-1, with unresolved D. The CDR3 sequence is 14 residues long. Per the germline V gene, CDR1 is LGHDT and CDR2 is YNNKEL (reference sequence). Trimming removed 5 bases from V and 4 bases from J, with 14 bases in between. In nucleotides, the CDR3 is TGTGCCAGCAGCTCTGGGCTTGCGGGCACTGAAGCTTTCTTT. It is translated as CASSSGLAGTEAFF.

This sequence joins TRBV4-1 and TRBJ2-7, with 9 nucleotides matching TRBD1. CDR3 size: 15 residues. With V trimmed by 2 bases and J by 3 bases, 5 bases remained unmatched. The germline gives CDR1 MGHRA, CDR2 YSYEKL. The CDR3 DNA reads as TGCGCCAGCAGCCAATCGACAGGGGGGTTCTACGAGCAGTACTTC. Encoded protein: CASSQSTGGFYEQYF.

This clone was detected a few times. The gene calls are TRBV20-1 and TRBJ2-3, with D hard to call. CDR1 is DFQATT, CDR2 SNEGSKA, per germline (reference sequence). The CDR3 sequence is 11 residues long. The ends were cut back, 3 bases at V and 6 bases at J, with 7 bases in the middle. As DNA, the CDR3 is TGCAGTGCTAGTGTTCTGGATACGCAGTATTTT. Its protein is CSASVLDTQYF.

The sample holds a few counts of this clone. The rearrangement uses TRBV30 and TRBJ2-5, with 7 bases aligning to TRBD1. CDR1 GTSNPN and CDR2 SVGIG come from the germline V gene (reference sequence). This CDR3 region has 12 residues. V shed 7 bases, J shed 1 base, and the junction held 3 bases outside the gene matches. CDR3 in amino acids: CAYDRAQETQYF. CDR3 DNA sequence: TGTGCCTATGACAGGGCCCAAGAGACCCAGTACTTC.

This clone has a single count. The V call is TRBV7-9, the J call TRBJ2-1; 10 bases line up with TRBD1. V lost 1 base, J lost 1 base, and 4 bases stayed unmatched. CDR1 is SEHNR, CDR2 FQNEAQ, per germline (reference sequence). The CDR3 runs 17 residues. This CDR3 reads CASSLERDRGSYNEQFF. In DNA, the CDR3 is TGTGCCAGCAGCTTAGAGCGGGACAGGGGTTCCTACAATGAGCAGTTCTTC.

V and J are TRBV5-4 and TRBJ1-3; no clear D. CDR3 length equals 16 residues. V was shortened by 0 bases and J by 0 bases, with 10 bases between the two germline ends. Germline V gives CDR1 SGHNT, CDR2 YYREEE (reference sequence). CDR3 in amino acids: CASSLAGVPSGNTIYF. The CDR3 nucleotides read TGTGCCAGCAGCTTGGCCGGGGTACCCTCTGGAAACACCATATATTTT.

The chain joins TRBV11-2 to TRBJ1-2, with TRBD1 matching 8 bases. With V trimmed by 6 bases and J by 8 bases, 11 bases remained unmatched. The CDR3 consists of 14 residues. Germline CDR1 and CDR2: SGHAT and FQNNGV. In nucleotides, the CDR3 is TGTGCCAGCAGACAATTGGACAGGGTTTACGGCTACACCTTC. It specifies CASRQLDRVYGYTF. Full variable domain (remainder filled in from reference TRBV11-2 and TRBJ1-2): EAGVAQSPRYKIIEKRQSVAFWCNPISGHATLYWYQQILGQGPKLLIQFQNNGVVDDSQLPKDRFSAERLKGVDSTLKIQPAKLEDSAVYLCASRQLDRVYGYTFGSGTRLTVV.